This entry lists 6 T cell receptor beta chains sequenced from one sample in a study of T-cell reconstitution after alpha-beta-depleted transplantation in children. This sample's TCRbeta library carried unique molecular identifier barcodes. TCRdb redid the calling of the PCR reads with MiXCR, one entry per CDR3 protein. The sample includes about 300,000 distinct CDR3 sequences, roughly 7.8% seen only once; the top ten take about 9.1%. These receptors have no known antigen. Study results and limitations: T-cell counts and diversity were attributed mostly to newly produced T cells one year after transplant.

Sequences were derived from peripheral blood, sampled 360 days after TCRalphabeta/CD19-depleted stem cell transplant. All receptors come from a female patient aged 2 to 10 who had a stem cell transplant for Fanconi anemia, so the T cells may come from the graft donor.

This clonotype came up many times. The chain has TRBV12-3 or TRBV12-4 and TRBJ1-6, with D unclear. The CDR3 covers 12 residues. Trimming took off 2 bases at V and 7 bases at J, with 3 bases between the two ends. CDR3 region: CASSLWNSPLHF. The DNA of the CDR3 is TGTGCCAGCAGTTTATGGAATTCACCCCTCCACTTT.

This clonotype was picked up many times. CDR3 nucleotide sequence: TGTGCCAGCAGCCAGTTTGGGACAGGCTTCCAAGAGACCCAGTACTTC. Protein product: CASSQFGTGFQETQYF. The chain combines TRBV5-6 with TRBJ2-5, with 8 positions matching TRBD1. The CDR3 is 16 amino acids. The germline V gene encodes CDR1 SGHDT and CDR2 YYEEEE. The V and J ends lost 4 bases and 1 base, in that order; junction bases with no gene match: 9.

This clonotype was counted many times. The chain joins TRBV5-6 to TRBJ2-5, with 8 bases lining up with TRBD2. The junction had 14 bases not matched to a gene; V was cut back by 5 bases and J by 5 bases. Germline loops: CDR1 SGHDT, CDR2 YYEEEE. There are 16 residues in the CDR3. CDR3 DNA: TGTGCCAGCAGGAAAGATCCGGGACTAGTAGGGGAGACCCAGTACTTC. The encoded protein is CASRKDPGLVGETQYF.

This clonotype has ten or more counts. The chain has TRBV10-3 and TRBJ1-3, with 10 bases matching TRBD1. J was trimmed by 8 bases and V by 0 bases; bases with no gene match: 4. The CDR3 spans 15 residues. CDR1 and CDR2 (germline): ENHRY, SYGVKD. The CDR3, as DNA: TGTGCCATCAGTGAGTCCGGGACAGGGGCGTACACCATATATTTT. This codes for CAISESGTGAYTIYF.

This clonotype was observed many times. J is TRBJ2-5 and V is TRBV7-9, with D possibly being TRBD2 (5 bases). Per the germline V gene, CDR1 is SEHNR and CDR2 is FQNEAQ (reference sequence). This CDR3 is built from 14 residues. Trimming removed 5 bases at V and 6 bases at J, with 16 bases between. The CDR3 here is CASSDGLVFKTQYF. DNA for the CDR3: TGTGCCAGCAGCGATGGACTCGTCTTCAAGACCCAGTACTTC.

This chain links TRBV20-1 with TRBJ2-1; TRBD2 matches 14 bases. With 5 bases clipped from V and 5 bases from J, the junction kept 11 bases outside the gene matches. The CDR3 has 17 residues. The germline CDR1 and CDR2 sequences are DFQATT and SNEGSKA (reference sequence). CDR3 protein: CSASGTSGSGGHNEQFF. CDR3 in DNA: TGCAGTGCTTCCGGGACTAGCGGGAGTGGCGGGCACAATGAGCAGTTCTTC.